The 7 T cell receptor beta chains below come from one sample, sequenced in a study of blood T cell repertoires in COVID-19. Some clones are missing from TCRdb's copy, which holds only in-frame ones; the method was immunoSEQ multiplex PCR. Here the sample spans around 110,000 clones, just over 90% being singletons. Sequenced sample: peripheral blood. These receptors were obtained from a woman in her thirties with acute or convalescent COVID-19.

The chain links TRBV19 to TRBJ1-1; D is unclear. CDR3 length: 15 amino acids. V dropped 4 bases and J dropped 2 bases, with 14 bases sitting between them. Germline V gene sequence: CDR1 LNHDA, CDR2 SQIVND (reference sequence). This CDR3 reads CASSTRRVLNTEAFF. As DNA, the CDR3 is TGTGCCAGTAGTACCCGGAGGGTCCTCAACACTGAAGCTTTCTTT.

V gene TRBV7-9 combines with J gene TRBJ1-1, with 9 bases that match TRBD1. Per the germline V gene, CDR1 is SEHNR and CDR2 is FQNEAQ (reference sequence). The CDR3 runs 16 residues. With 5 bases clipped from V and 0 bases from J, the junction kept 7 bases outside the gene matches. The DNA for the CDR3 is TGTGCCAGCAGCCATCCACAGGGGGCGCTGAACACTGAAGCTTTCTTT. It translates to CASSHPQGALNTEAFF.

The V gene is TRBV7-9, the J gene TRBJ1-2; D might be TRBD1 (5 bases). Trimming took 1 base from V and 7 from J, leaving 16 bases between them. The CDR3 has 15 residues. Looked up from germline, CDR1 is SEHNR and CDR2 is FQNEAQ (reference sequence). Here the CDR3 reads CASSLDRPEESGYTF. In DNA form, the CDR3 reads TGTGCCAGCAGCTTAGACAGGCCCGAGGAAAGTGGCTACACCTTC.

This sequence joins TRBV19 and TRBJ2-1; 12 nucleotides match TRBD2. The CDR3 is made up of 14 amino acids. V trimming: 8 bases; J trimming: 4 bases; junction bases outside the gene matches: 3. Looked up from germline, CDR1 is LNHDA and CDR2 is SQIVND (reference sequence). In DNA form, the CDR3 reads TGTGCCAGTGCTAGCGGGGGGGCGTACAATGAGCAGTTCTTC. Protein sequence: CASASGGAYNEQFF. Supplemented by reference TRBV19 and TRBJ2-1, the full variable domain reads DGGITQSPKYLFRKEGQNVTLSCEQNLNHDAMYWYRQDPGQGLRLIYYSQIVNDFQKGDIAEGYSVSREKKESFPLTVTSAQKNPTAFYLCASASGGAYNEQFFGPGTRLTVL.

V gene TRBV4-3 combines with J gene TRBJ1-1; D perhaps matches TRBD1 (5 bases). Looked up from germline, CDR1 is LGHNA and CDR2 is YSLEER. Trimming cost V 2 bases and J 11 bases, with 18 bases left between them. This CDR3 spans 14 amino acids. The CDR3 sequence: CASSQKVGEVGAFF. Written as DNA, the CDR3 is TGCGCCAGCAGCCAAAAAGTAGGGGAAGTAGGGGCTTTCTTT.

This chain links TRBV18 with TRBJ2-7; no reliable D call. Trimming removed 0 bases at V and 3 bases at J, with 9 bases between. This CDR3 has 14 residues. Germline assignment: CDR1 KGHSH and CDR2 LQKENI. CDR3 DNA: TGTGCCAGCTCACCACCGTCGCAGAACTACGAGCAGTACTTC. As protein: CASSPPSQNYEQYF. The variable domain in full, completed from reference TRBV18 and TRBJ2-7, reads NAGVMQNPRHLVRRRGQEARLRCSPMKGHSHVYWYRQLPEEGLKFMVYLQKENIIDESGMPKERFSAEFPKEGPSILRIQQVVRGDSAAYFCASSPPSQNYEQYFGPGTRLTVT.

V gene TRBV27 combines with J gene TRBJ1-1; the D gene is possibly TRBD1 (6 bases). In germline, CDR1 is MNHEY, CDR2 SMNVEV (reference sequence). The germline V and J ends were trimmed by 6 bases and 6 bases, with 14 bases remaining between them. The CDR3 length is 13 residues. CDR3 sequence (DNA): TGTGCCAGCAGCTTCGTACAGGGTTCTGAAGCTTTCTTT. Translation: CASSFVQGSEAFF.